This T cell receptor beta chain was sequenced during a study of blood T cell repertoires in COVID-19. The CDR3 has 13 amino acids. Between the trimmed V and J ends, which lost 6 bases and 0 bases, there was a span of 8 bases. CDR1 is WNHNN and CDR2 is SYGVQD in the germline V gene (reference sequence). TCRdb keeps only in-frame clones here, not all; method: immunoSEQ multiplex PCR. The sample holds 150,000 to 200,000 clones, about 80% seen once. The rearrangement links TRBV10-1 to TRBJ1-1, with D hard to call. The receptor comes from a human donor with acute or convalescent COVID-19. The donor label of this sample is uncertain. Sequenced: peripheral blood. The CDR3 reads CASSGGVNTEAFF. CDR3 nucleotide sequence: TGCGCCAGCAGCGGCGGGGTGAACACTGAAGCTTTCTTT.